This T cell receptor beta chain was documented in a study of control samples from healthy donors and cancer patients. V lost 1 base and J lost 7, with 5 bases in between. Germline-derived CDR1 and CDR2 are GTSNPN and SVGIG (reference sequence). There are 11 residues in the CDR3. Sequenced by immunoSEQ multiplex PCR; TCRdb stores in-frame clones only, minus some. The sample shows about 130,000 clones, approximately 89% of them seen only once. Sequenced sample: blood. The receptor was isolated from a man between 18 and 29 years old in good health. V usage is TRBV30 and J usage is TRBJ2-1; D is uncertain. Here the CDR3 reads CAWSAENEQFF. The CDR3 nucleotides read TGTGCCTGGAGTGCGGAAAATGAGCAGTTCTTC.